The 18 T cell receptor beta chains below were found in one sample sequenced in a study of OX40 agonist ivuxolimab in advanced cancers. The method behind the library was the immunoSEQ multiplex PCR assay. What TCRdb holds here is the immuneACCESS table cut down to in-frame rearrangements. Part of the clones is not present; checked against another copy, under half of the missing clones reflect an unresolved V gene, and the others are unexplained. The sample yields 60,000 to 75,000 clones; about 91% were counted once. 4% to 5% of the sample is in the top ten clones. Here the sequenced sample was CD4+ or CD8+ T cells sorted from blood, taken in a trial of the OX40 agonist ivuxolimab. Receptors were obtained from an adult with an advanced solid tumor such as melanoma, head and neck, liver or kidney cancer.

On this clone itself: Different DNA sequences within this sample yield the same CDR3. The rearrangement links TRBV7-3 to TRBJ1-1; the D is unclear. The CDR3 is 13 amino acids. Trimming removed 2 bases at V and 0 bases at J, with 4 bases between. Looked up from germline, CDR1 is SGHTA and CDR2 is FQGTGA. The CDR3 DNA reads as TGTGCCAGCAGCTTAGATCTGAACACTGAAGCTTTCTTT. This gives the protein CASSLDLNTEAFF.

The rearrangement joins TRBV9 to TRBJ2-1; maybe TRBD2 (6 bases). V was cut by 3 bases and J by 5 bases, with 12 bases left in between. The CDR3 contains 14 residues. Germline V lookup: CDR1 SGDLS, CDR2 YYNGEE. The CDR3 DNA is TGTGCCAGCAGCGGGCCGGGACTCGACAATGAGCAGTTCTTC. The encoded protein is CASSGPGLDNEQFF.

The rearrangement links TRBV28 to TRBJ2-3; 8 bases align to TRBD2. Trimming cost V 7 bases and J 1 base; bases outside gene matches: 10. This CDR3 region has 16 residues. The germline gives CDR1 MDHEN, CDR2 SYDVKM. CDR3 in DNA: TGTGCCAGCACCTTAGGGTCGGGAGGGCGCACAGATACGCAGTATTTT. It codes for CASTLGSGGRTDTQYF.

This clone was counted a few times. The junction departs from germline at one end; a sequencing error may be responsible. The J gene is TRBJ2-5, the V gene TRBV7-7; D gene unclear. Germline V lookup: CDR1 SSHAT, CDR2 FNYEAQ (reference sequence). The CDR3 runs to 12 residues. Here the CDR3 DNA reads TGTGCTAGCAGCCCCCCCCAAGAGACCCAGTACTTC. This translates into CASSPPQETQYF.

This chain joins TRBV9 and TRBJ1-2; perhaps TRBD1 as D (5 bases). Germline values: CDR1 SGDLS, CDR2 YYNGEE. The CDR3 runs to 15 residues. Between the trimmed V and J ends, which lost 0 bases and 8 bases, there was a span of 17 bases. CDR3 loop: CASSVAKGRTSGYTF. The DNA for the CDR3 is TGTGCCAGCAGCGTAGCGAAGGGGAGGACGTCGGGCTACACCTTC.

The chain carries TRBV5-3 and TRBJ2-7, with 7 bases fitting TRBD1. TRBV5-3 qualifies as an ORF whose function is uncertain. The ends lost 4 bases at V and 1 base at J; junction bases unmatched: 5. The CDR3 covers 14 residues. The CDR3 loop is CARSLRDSSYEQYF. CDR3 DNA sequence: TGTGCCAGAAGCCTCCGGGACAGTTCCTACGAGCAGTACTTC.

V is TRBV7-9 and J is TRBJ1-3; no clear D. Germline-derived CDR1 and CDR2 are SEHNR and FQNEAQ (reference sequence). Trimming took off 7 bases at V and 0 bases at J, with 7 bases between the two ends. CDR3 length equals 13 residues. The CDR3 sequence: CASIPNSGNTIYF. In nucleotides, the CDR3 is TGTGCCAGCATCCCGAACTCTGGAAACACCATATATTTT.

The V call is TRBV27, the J call TRBJ2-5; 13 bases are shared with TRBD2. The length of the CDR3 is 16 residues. After removal of 5 bases from V and 1 base from J, the junction contained 4 bases not matched to a gene. The germline V gene has CDR1 MNHEY and CDR2 SMNVEV (reference sequence). Here the CDR3 reads CASSPGLAGVQETQYF. The CDR3 DNA follows: TGTGCCAGCAGTCCTGGACTAGCGGGGGTCCAAGAGACCCAGTACTTC.

The rearrangement uses TRBV7-8 and TRBJ2-2; D remains unclear. Germline loops: CDR1 SGHVS, CDR2 FQNEAQ. The V gene lost 5 bases and the J gene lost 5 bases, with 21 bases spanning the gap. This CDR3 spans 17 amino acids. Written as DNA, the CDR3 is TGTGCCAGCAGCCCTCCCGATATCAAGGAAACTACCGGGGAGCTGTTTTTT. This codes for CASSPPDIKETTGELFF.

The chain links TRBV28 to TRBJ1-5; possibly TRBD1 for D (5 bases). This CDR3 contains 16 residues. Trimming shortened V by 4 bases and J by 2 bases, and 15 bases separated the two germline ends. CDR1 is MDHEN and CDR2 is SYDVKM in the germline V gene. DNA for the CDR3: TGTGCCAGCAGTTCAGAAAAGGGGTTCGGCAATCAGCCCCAGCATTTT. Protein product: CASSSEKGFGNQPQHF.

The chain recombines TRBV7-9 with TRBJ2-1; TRBD2 aligns across 7 bases. Germline V gives CDR1 SEHNR, CDR2 FQNEAQ (reference sequence). The CDR3 covers 14 residues. The V and J ends lost 4 bases and 11 bases, in that order; junction bases with no gene match: 11. The CDR3 is CASSSPGAREQQFF. The CDR3 DNA sequence: TGTGCCAGCAGCTCCCCCGGGGCGCGGGAGCAGCAGTTCTTC.

The rearrangement uses TRBV7-9 and TRBJ1-3, with TRBD1 matching 9 bases. With 5 bases clipped from V and 8 bases from J, the junction kept 7 bases outside the gene matches. This CDR3 has 14 amino acids. CDR1 and CDR2 (germline): SEHNR, FQNEAQ (reference sequence). The CDR3 sequence: CASSARTGEDTIYF. The CDR3 DNA is TGTGCCAGCAGCGCTCGGACAGGGGAAGACACCATATATTTT. The full variable domain, rest sourced from reference TRBV7-9 and TRBJ1-3, is DTGVSQNPRHKITKRGQNVTFRCDPISEHNRLYWYRQTLGQGPEFLTYFQNEAQLEKSRLLSDRFSAERPKGSFSTLEIQRTEQGDSAMYLCASSARTGEDTIYFGEGSWLTVV.

The CDR3 loop is CASSQDRAQAWNEQFF. As DNA, the CDR3 is TGCGCCAGCAGCCAAGATCGGGCCCAGGCTTGGAATGAGCAGTTCTTC. The chain joins TRBV4-1 to TRBJ2-1, with unresolved D. The CDR3 consists of 16 residues. The V gene lost 0 bases and the J gene lost 7 bases, with 16 bases spanning the gap. The germline V gene encodes CDR1 MGHRA and CDR2 YSYEKL.

The chain couples TRBV28 to TRBJ2-1; the D is unclear. CDR3 size: 14 residues. Germline CDR1 reads MDHEN; CDR2 reads SYDVKM. Trimming took off 6 bases at V and 8 bases at J, with 17 bases between the two ends. The CDR3 reads CASSPGPTRDEQFF. DNA for the CDR3: TGTGCCAGCAGCCCGGGTCCCACACGGGATGAGCAGTTCTTC.

The chain employs TRBV6-1 and TRBJ1-1; possibly TRBD1 for D (5 bases). V dropped 5 bases and J dropped 5 bases, with 12 bases sitting between them. Germline CDR1 reads MNHNS; CDR2 reads SASEGT. This CDR3 is 13 amino acids long. CDR3 nucleotide sequence: TGTGCCAGCAGTTTCGATGGGGGGACTGAAGCTTTCTTT. Protein: CASSFDGGTEAFF.

In its sample, this clone was seen a few times. The chain is built from TRBV6-6 and TRBJ2-7; D uncertain. This CDR3 is 10 amino acids long. Trimming pared 2 bases from V and 9 bases from J, leaving 5 bases between. Germline values: CDR1 MNHNY, CDR2 SVGAGI (reference sequence). This CDR3 reads CASSYGWQYF. As DNA, the CDR3 is TGTGCCAGCAGTTACGGTTGGCAGTACTTC.

This chain joins TRBV5-1 and TRBJ1-2; TRBD1 might be the D (6 bases). Germline CDR1 is SGHRS and CDR2 is YFSETQ. This CDR3 has 16 amino acids. V gave up 2 bases and J gave up 6 bases, with 20 bases separating them. The DNA for the CDR3 is TGCGCCAGCAGCTTCACGCCGATCCAGGGGTTTGATGGCTACACCTTC. It specifies CASSFTPIQGFDGYTF.

The genes are TRBV27 and TRBJ1-1; perhaps TRBD1 as D (5 bases). The CDR3 totals 14 residues. Germline CDR1 reads MNHEY; CDR2 reads SMNVEV (reference sequence). Trimming took 6 bases from V and 3 from J, leaving 14 bases between them. In DNA, the CDR3 is TGTGCCAGCAGGCAAACAGGCGGGTACACTGAAGCTTTCTTT. It specifies CASRQTGGYTEAFF.